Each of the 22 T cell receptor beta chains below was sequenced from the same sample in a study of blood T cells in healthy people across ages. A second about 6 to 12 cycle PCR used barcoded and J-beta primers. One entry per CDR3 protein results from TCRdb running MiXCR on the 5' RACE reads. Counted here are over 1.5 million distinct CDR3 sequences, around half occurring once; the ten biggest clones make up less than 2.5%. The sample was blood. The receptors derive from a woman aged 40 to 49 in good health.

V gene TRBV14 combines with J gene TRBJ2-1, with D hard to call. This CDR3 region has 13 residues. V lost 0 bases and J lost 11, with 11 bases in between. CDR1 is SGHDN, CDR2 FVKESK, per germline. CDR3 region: CASSQEGRSQQFF. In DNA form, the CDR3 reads TGTGCCAGCAGCCAAGAAGGGCGGAGCCAGCAGTTCTTC.

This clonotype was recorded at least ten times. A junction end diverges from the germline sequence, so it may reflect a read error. The CDR3 nucleotides are TGTGCCAGCAGTAGTACGAGCTCCTACGAGCAGTACTTC. It translates to CASSSTSSYEQYF. The rearrangement joins TRBV5-1 to TRBJ2-7, with D uncertain. The germline gives CDR1 SGHRS, CDR2 YFSETQ. This CDR3 spans 13 amino acids.

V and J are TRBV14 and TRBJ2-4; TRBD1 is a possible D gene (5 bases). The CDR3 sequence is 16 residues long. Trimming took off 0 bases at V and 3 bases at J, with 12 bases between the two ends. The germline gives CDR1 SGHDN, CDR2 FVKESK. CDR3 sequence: CASSQEMGLGKNIQYF. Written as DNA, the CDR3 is TGTGCCAGCAGCCAAGAGATGGGGCTAGGCAAAAACATTCAGTACTTC.

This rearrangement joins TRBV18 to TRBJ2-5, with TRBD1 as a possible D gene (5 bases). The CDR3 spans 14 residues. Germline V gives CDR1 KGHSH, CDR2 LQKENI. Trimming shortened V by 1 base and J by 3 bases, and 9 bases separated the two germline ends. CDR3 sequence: CASSPQGLKETQYF. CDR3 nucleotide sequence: TGTGCCAGCTCACCACAGGGGCTCAAAGAGACCCAGTACTTC.

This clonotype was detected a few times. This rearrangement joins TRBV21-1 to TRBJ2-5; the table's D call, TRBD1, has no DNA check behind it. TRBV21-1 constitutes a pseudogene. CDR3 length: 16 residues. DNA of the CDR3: TGTGCCAGCAGCAAAGAGGGACAGGGGGTTCAAGAGACCCAGTACTTC. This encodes CASSKEGQGVQETQYF.

CDR3 residues: CASSQEVWVTETQYF. Here the CDR3 DNA reads TGTGCCAGCAGCCAAGAGGTCTGGGTAACGGAGACCCAGTACTTC. V gene TRBV3-1 combines with J gene TRBJ2-5; D is ambiguous. The CDR3 extends over 15 amino acids. Per the germline V gene, CDR1 is LGHDT and CDR2 is YNNKEL (reference sequence). Trimming took off 0 bases at V and 5 bases at J, with 13 bases between the two ends.

The CDR3 DNA reads TGTGCCAGCAGTGAAGGAAGTAGACAGCCCCAGCATTTT. Amino acid sequence: CASSEGSRQPQHF. The chain recombines TRBV6-1 with TRBJ1-5; D is undetermined. V shed 1 base and J shed 7 bases, with 8 bases lying between them. The CDR3 length is 13 residues. Germline assignment: CDR1 MNHNS and CDR2 SASEGT.

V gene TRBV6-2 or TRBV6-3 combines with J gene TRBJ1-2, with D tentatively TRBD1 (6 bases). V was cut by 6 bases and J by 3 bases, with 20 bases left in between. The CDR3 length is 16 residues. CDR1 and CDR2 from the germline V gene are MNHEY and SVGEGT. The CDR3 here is CASRPHPGVGDYGYTF. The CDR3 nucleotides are TGTGCCAGCAGACCTCACCCAGGGGTTGGTGACTATGGCTACACCTTC.

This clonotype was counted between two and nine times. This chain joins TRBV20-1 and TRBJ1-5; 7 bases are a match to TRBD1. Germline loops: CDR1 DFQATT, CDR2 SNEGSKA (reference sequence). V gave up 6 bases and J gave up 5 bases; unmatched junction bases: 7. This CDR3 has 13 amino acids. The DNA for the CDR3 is TGCAGTGCATCCGGGACAGTAGATCAGCCCCAGCATTTT. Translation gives CSASGTVDQPQHF.

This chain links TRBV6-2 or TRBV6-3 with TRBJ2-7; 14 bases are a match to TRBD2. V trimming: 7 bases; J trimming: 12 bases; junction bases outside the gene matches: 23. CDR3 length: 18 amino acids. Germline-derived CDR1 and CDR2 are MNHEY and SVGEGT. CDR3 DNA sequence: TGTGCCAGCACTGACCGAGGGACTAGCGGGGGACAACAAGAGACCCGGTACTTC. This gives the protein CASTDRGTSGGQQETRYF.

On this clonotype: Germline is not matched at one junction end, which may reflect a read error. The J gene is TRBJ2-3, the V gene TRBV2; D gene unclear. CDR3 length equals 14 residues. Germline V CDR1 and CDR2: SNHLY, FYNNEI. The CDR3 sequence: CANSGPTTTDTQYF. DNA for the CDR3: TGTGCCAACAGTGGGCCCACGACCACAGATACGCAGTATTTT.

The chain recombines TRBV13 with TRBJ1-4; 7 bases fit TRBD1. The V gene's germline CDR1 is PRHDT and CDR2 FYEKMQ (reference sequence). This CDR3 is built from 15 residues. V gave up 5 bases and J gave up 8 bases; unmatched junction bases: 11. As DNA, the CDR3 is TGTGCCAGCAGCACCCGAACAGGGGTCGACGAAAAACTGTTTTTT. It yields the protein CASSTRTGVDEKLFF.

CDR3 DNA: TGTGCCAGCGGAGAGACAGGGGCGATTAACTATGGCTACACCTTC. Translated, it gives CASGETGAINYGYTF. The chain is built from TRBV28 and TRBJ1-2; TRBD1 matches at 8 bases. J lost 1 base, V lost 8 bases, and 9 bases had no gene match. The CDR3 contains 15 residues. Germline-derived CDR1 and CDR2 are MDHEN and SYDVKM.

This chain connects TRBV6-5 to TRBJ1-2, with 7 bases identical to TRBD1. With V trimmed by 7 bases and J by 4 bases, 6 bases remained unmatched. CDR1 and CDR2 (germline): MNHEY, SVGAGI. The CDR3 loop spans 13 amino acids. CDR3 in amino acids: CASTGGGGYGYTF. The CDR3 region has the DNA TGTGCCAGCACAGGGGGGGGAGGCTATGGCTACACCTTC.

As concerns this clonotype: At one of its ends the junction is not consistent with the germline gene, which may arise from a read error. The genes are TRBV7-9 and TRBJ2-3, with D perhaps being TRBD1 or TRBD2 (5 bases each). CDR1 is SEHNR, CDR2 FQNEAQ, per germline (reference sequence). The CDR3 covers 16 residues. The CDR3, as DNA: TGTGCCAGCAGCACTGACCGGGACCTACGCACAGATACGCAGTCTTTT. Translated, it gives CASSTDRDLRTDTQSF.

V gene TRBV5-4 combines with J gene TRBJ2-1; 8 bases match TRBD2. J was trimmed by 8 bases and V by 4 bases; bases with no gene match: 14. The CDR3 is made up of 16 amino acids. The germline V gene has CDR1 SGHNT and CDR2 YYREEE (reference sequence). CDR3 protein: CASSTNTAGGVDEQFF. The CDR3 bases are TGTGCCAGCAGCACAAACACGGCGGGGGGCGTCGATGAGCAGTTCTTC.

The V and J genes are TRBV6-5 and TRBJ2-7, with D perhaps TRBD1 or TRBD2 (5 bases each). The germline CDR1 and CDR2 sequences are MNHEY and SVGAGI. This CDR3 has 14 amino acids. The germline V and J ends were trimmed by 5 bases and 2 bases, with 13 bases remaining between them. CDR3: CASSPLGTTYEQYF. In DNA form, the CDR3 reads TGTGCCAGCAGTCCCCTAGGGACGACCTACGAGCAGTACTTC.

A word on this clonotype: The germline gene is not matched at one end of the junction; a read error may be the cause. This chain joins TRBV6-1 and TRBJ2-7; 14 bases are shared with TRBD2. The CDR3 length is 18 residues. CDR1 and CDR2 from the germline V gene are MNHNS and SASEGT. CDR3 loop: CASTPGLAGAPRFYKQYF. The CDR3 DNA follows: TGTGCCAGCACTCCGGGACTAGCGGGGGCTCCAAGGTTCTACAAGCAGTACTTC.

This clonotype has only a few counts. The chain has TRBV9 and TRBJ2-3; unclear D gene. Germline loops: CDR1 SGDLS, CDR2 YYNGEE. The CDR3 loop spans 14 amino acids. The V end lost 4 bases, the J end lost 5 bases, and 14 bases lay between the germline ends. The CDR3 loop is CASSPTPNLDTQYF. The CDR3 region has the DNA TGTGCCAGCAGCCCTACGCCAAACTTAGATACGCAGTATTTT.

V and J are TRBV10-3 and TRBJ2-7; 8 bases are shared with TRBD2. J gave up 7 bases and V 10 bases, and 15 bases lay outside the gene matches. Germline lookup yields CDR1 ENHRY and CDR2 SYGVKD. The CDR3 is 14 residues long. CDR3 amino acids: CATTSGGAYNEQYF. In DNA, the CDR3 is TGTGCCACGACCTCGGGAGGGGCGTACAATGAGCAGTACTTC.

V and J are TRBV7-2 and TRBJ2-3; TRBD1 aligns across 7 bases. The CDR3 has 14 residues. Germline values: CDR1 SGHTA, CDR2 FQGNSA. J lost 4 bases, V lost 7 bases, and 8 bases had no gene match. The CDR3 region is CASKTGYSSDTQYF. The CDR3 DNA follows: TGTGCCAGCAAGACAGGGTACTCCTCAGATACGCAGTATTTT.

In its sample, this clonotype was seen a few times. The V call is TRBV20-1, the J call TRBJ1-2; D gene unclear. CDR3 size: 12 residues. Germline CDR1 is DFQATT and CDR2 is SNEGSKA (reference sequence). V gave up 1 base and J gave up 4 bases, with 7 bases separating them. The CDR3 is CSARVTTYGYTF. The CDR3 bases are TGCAGTGCTAGAGTTACAACCTATGGCTACACCTTC.